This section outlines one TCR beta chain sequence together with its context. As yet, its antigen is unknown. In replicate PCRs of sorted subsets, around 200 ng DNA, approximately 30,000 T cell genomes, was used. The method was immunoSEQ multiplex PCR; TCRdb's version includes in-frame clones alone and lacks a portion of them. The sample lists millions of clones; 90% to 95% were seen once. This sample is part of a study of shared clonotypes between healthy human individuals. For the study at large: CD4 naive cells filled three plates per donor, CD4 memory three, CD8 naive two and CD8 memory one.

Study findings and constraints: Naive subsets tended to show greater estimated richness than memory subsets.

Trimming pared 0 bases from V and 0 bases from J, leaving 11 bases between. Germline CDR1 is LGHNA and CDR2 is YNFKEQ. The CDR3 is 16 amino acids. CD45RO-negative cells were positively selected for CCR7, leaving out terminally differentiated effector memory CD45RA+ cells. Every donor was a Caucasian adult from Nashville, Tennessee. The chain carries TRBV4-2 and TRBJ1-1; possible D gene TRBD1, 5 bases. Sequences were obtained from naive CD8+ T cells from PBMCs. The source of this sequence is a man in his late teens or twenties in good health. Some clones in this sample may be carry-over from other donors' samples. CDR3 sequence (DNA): TGTGCCAGCAGCCAAGATCAGGGATACATGAACACTGAAGCTTTCTTT. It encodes CASSQDQGYMNTEAFF.